Shown below are 25 T cell receptor beta chains from a single sample sequenced in a study of blood T cell repertoires in COVID-19. Measured with immunoSEQ multiplex PCR; TCRdb has only the in-frame clones, and not every one. The sample consists of under 250,000 clones, 80% to 95% of them appearing once. Sequencing was performed on peripheral blood. The receptors originated from a man aged 55-75 years with COVID-19, enrolled during active disease.

The chain carries TRBV6-7 and TRBJ1-6; 9 bases fit TRBD1. TRBV6-7 is treated as an ORF (open reading frame) with a function not yet certain. J lost 2 bases, V lost 4 bases, and 15 bases had no gene match. This CDR3 region has 20 residues. In DNA form, the CDR3 reads TGTGCCAGCAGTTCCGAGTCCGGGACAGGGATTGTGGCCTATAATTCACCCCTCCACTTT. Translated, it gives CASSSESGTGIVAYNSPLHF.

The CDR3 region is CASSLEGFASPLHF. The CDR3 nucleotides read TGTGCCAGCAGCTTAGAGGGGTTTGCTTCACCCCTCCACTTT. The chain employs TRBV7-9 and TRBJ1-6, with TRBD1 as a possible D gene (5 bases). This CDR3 is 14 amino acids long. V lost 1 base and J lost 9, with 10 bases in between. Per the germline V gene, CDR1 is SEHNR and CDR2 is FQNEAQ (reference sequence). The full variable domain, rest sourced from reference TRBV7-9 and TRBJ1-6, is DTGVSQNPRHKITKRGQNVTFRCDPISEHNRLYWYRQTLGQGPEFLTYFQNEAQLEKSRLLSDRFSAERPKGSFSTLEIQRTEQGDSAMYLCASSLEGFASPLHFGNGTRLTVT.

The chain joins TRBV5-6 to TRBJ2-5; 10 bases agree with TRBD1. This CDR3 contains 14 residues. Germline V CDR1 and CDR2: SGHDT, YYEEEE. The V segment lost 3 bases and the J segment 4 bases; nucleotides outside the gene matches: 3. The CDR3 protein is CASSSTGGRETQYF. In DNA form, the CDR3 reads TGTGCCAGCAGCTCGACAGGGGGCAGAGAGACCCAGTACTTC.

This clone is a singleton in its sample. The chain uses TRBV5-1 and TRBJ2-7; possible D gene TRBD1, 6 bases. Germline CDR1 SGHRS, CDR2 YFSETQ. This CDR3 contains 15 residues. V lost 0 bases and J lost 3, with 13 bases in between. The CDR3 nucleotides read TGCGCCAGCAGCTTGGGACAGGCGTCTATCTACGAGCAGTACTTC. Encoded protein: CASSLGQASIYEQYF.

V and J are TRBV11-2 and TRBJ2-3; the match to TRBD2 covers 10 bases. The germline V gene has CDR1 SGHAT and CDR2 FQNNGV. Trimming at V came to 1 base and at J to 4 bases, leaving 5 bases not matched to a gene. This CDR3 is built from 16 residues. CDR3 sequence (DNA): TGTGCCAGCAGCTTAGTTAGCGGGGGGACGGCAGATACGCAGTATTTT. It encodes CASSLVSGGTADTQYF.

V is TRBV30 and J is TRBJ1-6; D remains ambiguous. Germline assignment: CDR1 GTSNPN and CDR2 SVGIG (reference sequence). There are 13 residues in the CDR3. The V end lost 4 bases, the J end lost 6 bases, and 10 bases lay between the germline ends. The CDR3 bases are TGTGCCTGGAACGGACTTGGTAATTCACCCCTCCACTTT. This encodes CAWNGLGNSPLHF.

The chain has TRBV29-1 and TRBJ1-6; D gene uncertain. This CDR3 spans 13 amino acids. V was trimmed by 7 bases and J by 1 base, leaving 8 bases between them. Germline V gives CDR1 SQVTM, CDR2 ANQGSEA. The CDR3 reads CSARASYNSPLHF. The CDR3 region has the DNA TGCAGCGCCCGCGCGTCCTATAATTCACCCCTCCACTTT. Together with reference TRBV29-1 and TRBJ1-6, the CDR3 gives the full variable domain: SAVISQKPSRDICQRGTSLTIQCQVDSQVTMMFWYRQQPGQSLTLIATANQGSEATYESGFVIDKFPISRPNLTFSTLTVSNMSPEDSSIYLCSARASYNSPLHFGNGTRLTVT.

V usage is TRBV5-5 and J usage is TRBJ2-7, with a tentative D call TRBD1 (7 bases). Germline V gene lookup returns CDR1 SGHKS and CDR2 YYEKEE (reference sequence). CDR3 length: 15 residues. V lost 3 bases and J lost 3, with 16 bases in between. CDR3 in DNA: TGTGCCAGCAGCTATACAACAGGGGAGGTCTACGAGCAGTACTTC. Amino acid sequence: CASSYTTGEVYEQYF.

The chain employs TRBV6-5 and TRBJ1-2; D is possibly TRBD1 (6 bases). Germline lookup yields CDR1 MNHEY and CDR2 SVGAGI. V gave up 4 bases and J gave up 8 bases, with 20 bases separating them. This CDR3 contains 15 residues. In DNA form, the CDR3 reads TGTGCCAGCAGTTCTGAGGGGGAGGGGCCGCGGGGCTACACCTTC. Translation gives CASSSEGEGPRGYTF.

This chain links TRBV6-5 with TRBJ1-1, with D hard to call. Trimming left V 6 bases short and J 1 base short, with 12 bases between. This CDR3 is built from 14 residues. The germline gives CDR1 MNHEY, CDR2 SVGAGI. The CDR3 DNA reads as TGTGCCAGCAGGATAGACATGACGAACACTGAAGCTTTCTTT. Amino acid sequence: CASRIDMTNTEAFF.

There are many counts of this clone. V and J are TRBV9 and TRBJ2-7, with TRBD2 matching 8 bases. With V trimmed by 4 bases and J by 4 bases, 13 bases remained unmatched. Germline V gene sequence: CDR1 SGDLS, CDR2 YYNGEE. This CDR3 spans 16 amino acids. The CDR3 loop is CASSSGGLGGTYEQYF. The DNA of the CDR3 is TGTGCCAGCAGCTCGGGAGGGCTAGGGGGAACGTACGAGCAGTACTTC.

V is TRBV28 and J is TRBJ2-1; D call uncertain. Trimming cost V 6 bases and J 6 bases, with 9 bases left between them. Germline V CDR1 and CDR2: MDHEN, SYDVKM. This CDR3 has 12 amino acids. The CDR3 is CASRGRVNEQFF. The CDR3 DNA reads TGTGCCAGCAGGGGCAGAGTCAATGAGCAGTTCTTC.

The V gene is TRBV13, the J gene TRBJ2-7, with 7 bases lining up with TRBD1. In germline, CDR1 is PRHDT, CDR2 FYEKMQ (reference sequence). The trim removed 2 bases at V and 0 bases at J, leaving 7 bases unmatched. The CDR3 has 16 residues. This CDR3 reads CASSLYRTGSSYEQYF. CDR3 sequence (DNA): TGTGCCAGCAGCTTATATCGGACAGGAAGCTCCTACGAGCAGTACTTC.

The V gene is TRBV24-1, the J gene TRBJ2-2; 9 positions match TRBD1. V trimming: 7 bases; J trimming: 8 bases; junction bases outside the gene matches: 4. This CDR3 has 13 amino acids. Germline-derived CDR1 and CDR2 are KGHDR and SFDVKD. CDR3 in amino acids: CATSGQGSGELFF. The CDR3 region has the DNA TGTGCCACCAGCGGACAGGGGTCTGGGGAGCTGTTTTTT.

This chain connects TRBV6-5 to TRBJ2-1; 10 positions agree with TRBD1. V dropped 2 bases and J dropped 8; count of bases not matched to a gene: 9. This CDR3 is built from 16 residues. Germline-derived CDR1 and CDR2 are MNHEY and SVGAGI. The CDR3 reads CASSYNGDRGGDEQFF. CDR3 nucleotide sequence: TGTGCCAGCAGTTACAACGGGGACAGGGGCGGAGATGAGCAGTTCTTC.

The V and J genes are TRBV7-9 and TRBJ2-5, with 11 bases aligning to TRBD2. Trimming removed 0 bases from V and 5 bases from J; junction bases left unmatched: 5. Germline values: CDR1 SEHNR, CDR2 FQNEAQ (reference sequence). The CDR3 loop spans 16 amino acids. This CDR3 reads CASSLALAGGDETQYF. In nucleotides, the CDR3 is TGTGCCAGCAGCTTAGCGCTAGCGGGAGGCGATGAGACCCAGTACTTC.

The chain carries TRBV7-9 and TRBJ1-1, with D perhaps matching TRBD1 (5 bases). This CDR3 has 12 residues. V shed 7 bases and J shed 7 bases, with 13 bases lying between them. Germline CDR1 reads SEHNR; CDR2 reads FQNEAQ (reference sequence). This chain's CDR3 is CASNQGLGEAFF. CDR3 sequence (DNA): TGTGCCAGCAATCAGGGCCTCGGTGAAGCTTTCTTT.

The chain combines TRBV6-4 with TRBJ1-1, with a possible D match to TRBD1 (6 bases). Trimming took 2 bases from V and 3 from J, leaving 13 bases between them. The CDR3 runs to 15 residues. Germline CDR1 is MRHNA and CDR2 is SNTAGT. The CDR3 DNA sequence: TGTGCCAGCAGTGACGCAAACAGGGCACACACTGAAGCTTTCTTT. Protein sequence: CASSDANRAHTEAFF.

The chain couples TRBV2 to TRBJ2-3; 12 nucleotides line up with TRBD2. The CDR3 spans 16 residues. Germline loops: CDR1 SNHLY, CDR2 FYNNEI. V was clipped by 6 bases and J by 1 base; unmatched bases: 5. As DNA, the CDR3 is TGTGCCAGCAGGGCCCTAGCGGGGGGGCGCACAGATACGCAGTATTTT. Translating it yields CASRALAGGRTDTQYF.

The V call is TRBV2, the J call TRBJ2-1; D is undetermined. The V gene lost 6 bases and the J gene lost 10 bases, with 19 bases spanning the gap. The CDR3 is 14 amino acids. The V gene's germline CDR1 is SNHLY and CDR2 FYNNEI. CDR3 bases: TGTGCCAGCAGGGCCACTATTCGGAGAATAGAGCAGTTCTTC. Translated, it gives CASRATIRRIEQFF.

V gene TRBV2 combines with J gene TRBJ2-5; 9 bases align to TRBD2. The V gene's germline CDR1 is SNHLY and CDR2 FYNNEI. V gave up 3 bases and J gave up 5 bases; unmatched junction bases: 7. This CDR3 has 15 residues. This CDR3 reads CASSEAGGPGETQYF. The CDR3 nucleotides are TGTGCCAGCAGTGAGGCGGGAGGGCCCGGTGAGACCCAGTACTTC.

This clone was detected only once. The chain joins TRBV12-5 to TRBJ2-2; D remains unclear. Per germline, CDR1 LGHNT and CDR2 FRNRAP. The CDR3 totals 13 residues. With 6 bases removed from V and 6 bases from J, the gap between germline ends came to 11 bases. CDR3: CASGLDRSGELFF. The DNA for the CDR3 is TGTGCTAGTGGCCTAGACCGGTCCGGGGAGCTGTTTTTT.

This clone was seen just once. V and J are TRBV4-2 and TRBJ2-1, with 13 bases matching TRBD2. The CDR3 is 17 residues long. The V gene end was trimmed by 4 bases and the J gene end by 2 bases; junction bases not matched to a gene: 5. CDR1 is LGHNA, CDR2 YNFKEQ, per germline. CDR3 sequence reads: CASSPGTSGVAYNEQFF. CDR3 bases: TGTGCCAGCAGCCCTGGGACTAGCGGGGTAGCCTACAATGAGCAGTTCTTC.

The chain has TRBV3-1 (or the pseudogene TRBV3-2) and TRBJ1-2, with TRBD1 as a possible D gene (6 bases). Germline-derived CDR1 and CDR2 are LGHDT and YNNKEL (reference sequence). The CDR3 has 15 residues. Trimming took 5 bases from V and 4 from J, leaving 17 bases between them. The CDR3 region is CASSNRQAGAYGYTF. In DNA form, the CDR3 reads TGTGCCAGCAGCAATCGACAGGCCGGGGCCTATGGCTACACCTTC.

The CDR3 protein is CASSRGLAMTYEQYF. The CDR3 DNA follows: TGTGCCAGCAGCCGTGGACTAGCGATGACCTACGAGCAGTACTTC. V gene TRBV3-1 (or the pseudogene TRBV3-2) combines with J gene TRBJ2-7; 9 positions match TRBD2. J was trimmed by 2 bases and V by 4 bases; bases with no gene match: 6. The germline V gene has CDR1 LGHDT and CDR2 YNNKEL (reference sequence). The CDR3 is 15 amino acids.